What follows are 19 T cell receptor beta chains derived from one specimen sequenced in a study of PD-L1 blockade in urothelial cancer. Using immunoSEQ multiplex PCR, the repertoire was profiled, and TCRdb retains in-frame clones only, with some absent. The sample lists about 84,000 clones, roughly 82% occurring once. The sequencing used PBMCs, collected around atezolizumab (anti-PD-L1) treatment. These receptors came from a man aged 65-85 years with urothelial cancer.

The chain is built from TRBV9 and TRBJ2-3, with 8 bases matching TRBD2. This CDR3 region has 16 residues. Germline V gene data show CDR1 as SGDLS and CDR2 as YYNGEE. V shed 2 bases, J shed 3 bases, and the junction held 8 bases outside the gene matches. The CDR3 spells CASSVLGGARTDTQYF. In nucleotides, the CDR3 is TGTGCCAGCAGCGTTCTCGGGGGGGCGAGGACAGATACGCAGTATTTT.

The chain has TRBV2 and TRBJ2-7, with 8 bases fitting TRBD1. The V gene's germline CDR1 is SNHLY and CDR2 FYNNEI. After removal of 1 base from V and 5 bases from J, the junction contained 4 bases not matched to a gene. There are 14 residues in the CDR3. The DNA of the CDR3 is TGTGCCAGCAGTGAAGGGACAGGGAAAGACGAGCAGTACTTC. Its translation: CASSEGTGKDEQYF.

V gene TRBV6-4 combines with J gene TRBJ2-1; 8 bases fit TRBD1. The V and J ends lost 7 bases and 8 bases, in that order; junction bases with no gene match: 13. The CDR3 is 15 amino acids. The germline V gene encodes CDR1 MRHNA and CDR2 SNTAGT. CDR3 bases: TGTGCCAGCAAAGAAGGGACAGGAGGGGGAGATGAGCAGTTCTTC. Its protein product is CASKEGTGGGDEQFF.

The J gene is TRBJ1-2, the V gene TRBV15, with 7 nucleotides matching TRBD1. The junction had 4 bases not matched to a gene; V was cut back by 5 bases and J by 7 bases. This CDR3 is 12 amino acids long. From germline, CDR1 is LNHNV and CDR2 YYDKDF (reference sequence). The CDR3 spells CATSDRVAGYTF. The CDR3 DNA is TGTGCCACCAGCGACAGGGTTGCTGGCTACACCTTC.

The chain couples TRBV19 to TRBJ2-5; TRBD2 aligns across 9 bases. Germline-derived CDR1 and CDR2 are LNHDA and SQIVND (reference sequence). The CDR3 totals 16 residues. V dropped 8 bases and J dropped 4; count of bases not matched to a gene: 14. The CDR3 region has the DNA TGTGCCAGTGGACCGGGAAGCGGGGGGCCCCCAGAGACCCAGTACTTC. This sequence encodes CASGPGSGGPPETQYF.

The rearrangement links TRBV7-2 to TRBJ1-1, with 8 bases matching TRBD1. This CDR3 has 13 residues. CDR1 is SGHTA and CDR2 is FQGNSA in the germline V gene. J lost 6 bases, V lost 5 bases, and 5 bases had no gene match. The DNA for the CDR3 is TGTGCCAGCAGCCCTCAGGGGGCCGCTGAAGCTTTCTTT. This sequence encodes CASSPQGAAEAFF. Full variable domain (remainder filled in from reference TRBV7-2 and TRBJ1-1): GAGVSQSPSNKVTEKGKDVELRCDPISGHTALYWYRQSLGQGLEFLIYFQGNSAPDKSGLPSDRFSAERTGGSVSTLTIQRTQQEDSAVYLCASSPQGAAEAFFGQGTRLTVV.

This clone rates as medium-sized. The gene calls are TRBV29-1 and TRBJ1-1; D remains ambiguous. V was trimmed by 3 bases and J by 10 bases, leaving 15 bases between them. From germline, CDR1 is SQVTM and CDR2 ANQGSEA. The CDR3 is 12 residues long. As DNA, the CDR3 is TGCAGCGTTGATGATATGAGGGCGGGAGCTTTCTTT. Its protein product is CSVDDMRAGAFF.

This clone appeared a single time. The chain joins TRBV6-1 to TRBJ1-1, with D maybe TRBD1 (6 bases). The germline gives CDR1 MNHNS, CDR2 SASEGT. The CDR3 has 14 amino acids. Trimming left V 3 bases short and J 7 bases short, with 15 bases between. For the CDR3, the DNA is TGTGCCAGCAGTGAGAGTGGAAGGGGGGGTGAAGCTTTCTTT. Encoded protein: CASSESGRGGEAFF.

This chain joins TRBV5-1 and TRBJ1-1; the D gene is possibly TRBD1 (6 bases). CDR1 SGHRS and CDR2 YFSETQ come from the germline V gene. This CDR3 comprises 15 residues. The V end lost 4 bases, the J end lost 4 bases, and 17 bases lay between the germline ends. CDR3 protein: CASSVPQGGGTEAFF. The DNA for the CDR3 is TGCGCCAGCAGCGTACCACAGGGTGGCGGCACTGAAGCTTTCTTT.

The CDR3 is CASSSGQLGNEKLFF. The CDR3 nucleotides are TGTGCCAGCAGCTCGGGACAGCTTGGGAATGAAAAACTGTTTTTT. The rearrangement links TRBV5-4 to TRBJ1-4; the match to TRBD1 covers 7 bases. Germline-derived CDR1 and CDR2 are SGHNT and YYREEE (reference sequence). The CDR3 totals 15 residues. J lost 5 bases, V lost 3 bases, and 7 bases had no gene match.

There are a few counts of this clone. The chain combines TRBV6-6 with TRBJ2-3; D ambiguous. The CDR3 contains 14 residues. Germline lookup yields CDR1 MNHNY and CDR2 SVGAGI (reference sequence). V lost 0 bases to trimming and J lost 4 bases, with 8 bases between them. The CDR3 loop reads CASSYSGPPDTQYF. As DNA, the CDR3 is TGTGCCAGCAGTTACTCGGGCCCCCCAGATACGCAGTATTTT.

V usage is TRBV5-6 and J usage is TRBJ1-1; tentatively, D is TRBD1 (5 bases). V shed 4 bases and J shed 6 bases, with 13 bases lying between them. CDR1 SGHDT and CDR2 YYEEEE come from the germline V gene. CDR3 length: 13 amino acids. The chain's CDR3 is CASSRDFGAEAFF. The CDR3 nucleotides read TGTGCCAGCAGCCGGGACTTTGGGGCTGAAGCTTTCTTT.

The chain combines TRBV7-9 with TRBJ1-3; TRBD1 agrees at 8 bases. Germline loops: CDR1 SEHNR, CDR2 FQNEAQ (reference sequence). The CDR3 contains 15 residues. V was clipped by 5 bases and J by 3 bases; unmatched bases: 6. This chain's CDR3 is CASSLGQGYGNTIYF. CDR3 nucleotides: TGTGCCAGCAGCCTAGGACAGGGATATGGAAACACCATATATTTT.

This clone was detected a few times. This sequence joins TRBV5-1 and TRBJ1-2; D gene ambiguous. CDR1 is SGHRS and CDR2 is YFSETQ in the germline V gene. The CDR3 is 15 residues long. V dropped 0 bases and J dropped 5 bases, with 14 bases sitting between them. CDR3 amino acids: CASSLEGSGSYGYTF. CDR3 nucleotide sequence: TGCGCCAGCAGCTTGGAAGGGAGTGGGTCATATGGCTACACCTTC.

The chain couples TRBV7-2 to TRBJ1-2; 8 nucleotides align to TRBD1. Trimming removed 1 base from V and 8 bases from J; junction bases left unmatched: 6. From germline, CDR1 is SGHTA and CDR2 FQGNSA. The CDR3 has 14 residues. The CDR3 loop reads CASSLGQGARGYTF. The CDR3 DNA reads TGTGCCAGCAGCTTAGGGCAGGGGGCTAGAGGCTACACCTTC.

The chain combines TRBV5-1 with TRBJ2-2, with 7 positions matching TRBD1. This CDR3 is built from 16 residues. Germline CDR1 SGHRS, CDR2 YFSETQ. Trimming at V came to 3 bases and at J to 0 bases, leaving 5 bases not matched to a gene. CDR3 sequence: CASSWGQTTNTGELFF. The CDR3 nucleotides read TGCGCCAGCAGCTGGGGACAGACTACGAACACCGGGGAGCTGTTTTTT.

This chain uses TRBV5-1 with TRBJ1-6; D is ambiguous. Per the germline V gene, CDR1 is SGHRS and CDR2 is YFSETQ. Trimming pared 6 bases from V and 8 bases from J, leaving 18 bases between. This CDR3 contains 15 residues. The CDR3 coding sequence is TGCGCCAGCACCGATCTACAGAATGGCGATTCACCCCTCCACTTT. It is translated as CASTDLQNGDSPLHF.

This clone was seen a few times. The genes are TRBV7-6 and TRBJ2-2; TRBD1 matches at 8 bases. CDR1 and CDR2 from the germline V gene are SGHVS and FNYEAQ. This CDR3 has 16 amino acids. The V and J ends lost 3 bases and 4 bases, in that order; junction bases with no gene match: 7. CDR3 nucleotide sequence: TGTGCCAGCAGCTTCGGACAGGGACCCCCCACCGGGGAGCTGTTTTTT. Translating it yields CASSFGQGPPTGELFF.

V gene TRBV5-4 combines with J gene TRBJ2-5; 8 nucleotides match TRBD2. This CDR3 has 16 residues. Germline V gene lookup returns CDR1 SGHNT and CDR2 YYREEE (reference sequence). Germline trimming cut 0 bases from V and 2 bases from J; bases unmatched to any gene: 6. This CDR3 is CASSLGVSGGQETQYF. DNA of the CDR3: TGTGCCAGCAGCTTGGGAGTGTCGGGGGGGCAAGAGACCCAGTACTTC.